This TCR beta chain was documented in a study of blood T cell repertoires in COVID-19. Across the whole study: Italy, Spain and the United States were the sources of the convalescent and acute COVID-19 samples. Sources were T cells, B-cell-depleted T cells, or PBMCs; the material itself was cDNA or gDNA.

Trimming removed 1 base at V and 5 bases at J, with 14 bases between. The CDR3 covers 16 residues. The germline gives CDR1 MDHEN, CDR2 SYDVKM. As processed by the authors: For nucleated cells, counts were estimated from reference gene primer amplification. Generated by immunoSEQ multiplex PCR, the TCRdb table keeps only in-frame clones and is missing some. That table furnishes V, J and clone size, whereas the DNA furnished D and trimming. The table has 90,000 to 130,000 clones, approximately 90% seen once. The TCR sequence derives from a woman between 45 and 60 years old with acute or convalescent COVID-19. The sample consisted of peripheral blood. The J gene is TRBJ2-2, the V gene TRBV28; possible D gene TRBD2, 5 bases. Written as DNA, the CDR3 is TGTGCCAGCAGTTTATCCGTGCTAGCAGGAACCGGGGAGCTGTTTTTT. It specifies CASSLSVLAGTGELFF.